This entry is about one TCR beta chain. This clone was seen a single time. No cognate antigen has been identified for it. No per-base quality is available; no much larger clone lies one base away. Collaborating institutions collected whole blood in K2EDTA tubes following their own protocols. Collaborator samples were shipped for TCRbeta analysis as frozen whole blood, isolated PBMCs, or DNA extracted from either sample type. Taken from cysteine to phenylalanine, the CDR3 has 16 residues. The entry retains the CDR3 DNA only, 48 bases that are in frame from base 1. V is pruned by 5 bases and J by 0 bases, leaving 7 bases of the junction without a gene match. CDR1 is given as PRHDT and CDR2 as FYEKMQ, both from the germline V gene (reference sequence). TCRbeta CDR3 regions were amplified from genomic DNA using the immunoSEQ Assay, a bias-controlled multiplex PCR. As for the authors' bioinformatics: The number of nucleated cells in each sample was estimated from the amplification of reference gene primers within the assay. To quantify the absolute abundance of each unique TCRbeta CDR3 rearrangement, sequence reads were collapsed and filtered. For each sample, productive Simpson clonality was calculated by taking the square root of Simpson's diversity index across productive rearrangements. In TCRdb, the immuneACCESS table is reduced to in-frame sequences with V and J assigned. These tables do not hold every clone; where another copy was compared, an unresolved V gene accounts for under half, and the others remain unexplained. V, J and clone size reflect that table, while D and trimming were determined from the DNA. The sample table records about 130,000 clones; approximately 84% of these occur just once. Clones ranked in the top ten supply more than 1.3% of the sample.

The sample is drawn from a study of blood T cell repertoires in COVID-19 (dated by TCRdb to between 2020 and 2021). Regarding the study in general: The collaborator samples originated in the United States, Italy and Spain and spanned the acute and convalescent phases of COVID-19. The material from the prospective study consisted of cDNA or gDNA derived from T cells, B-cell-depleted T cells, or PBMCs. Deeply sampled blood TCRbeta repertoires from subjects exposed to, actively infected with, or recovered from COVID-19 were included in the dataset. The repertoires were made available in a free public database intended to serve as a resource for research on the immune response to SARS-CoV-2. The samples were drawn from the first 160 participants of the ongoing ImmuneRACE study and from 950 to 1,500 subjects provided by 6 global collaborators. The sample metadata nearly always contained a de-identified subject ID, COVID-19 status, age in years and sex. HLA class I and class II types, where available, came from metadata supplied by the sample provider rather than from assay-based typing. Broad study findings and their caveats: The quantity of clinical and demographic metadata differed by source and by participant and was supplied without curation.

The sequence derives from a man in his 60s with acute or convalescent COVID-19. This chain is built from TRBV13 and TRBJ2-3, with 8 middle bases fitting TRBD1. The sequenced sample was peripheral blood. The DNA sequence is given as TGTGCCAGCAGCACCGCGTGGACAGGGAGCACAGATACGCAGTATTTT. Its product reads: CASSTAWTGSTDTQYF.